Shown below are 32 T cell receptor beta chains from a single sample sequenced in a study of early T cells in non-severe SARS-CoV-2 infection. MiXCR, applied by TCRdb to the 5' RACE reads, yields one record per CDR3 protein. The sample includes 45,000 or so distinct CDR3 sequences, approximately 22% of them seen just once. The sample here was whole blood, taken at baseline. The receptors come from an adult who was a healthcare worker with PCR-confirmed SARS-CoV-2 infection or an uninfected control (not recorded which).

At least ten counts were recorded for this clonotype. V and J are TRBV7-9 and TRBJ2-3; D possibly uses TRBD1 or TRBD2 (6 bases each). This CDR3 comprises 15 residues. Between the trimmed V and J ends, which lost 5 bases and 4 bases, there was a span of 16 bases. Germline values: CDR1 SEHNR, CDR2 FQNEAQ (reference sequence). The CDR3: CASSGPGAPSDTQYF. CDR3 sequence (DNA): TGTGCCAGCAGCGGCCCGGGGGCCCCATCAGATACGCAGTATTTT.

This clonotype was detected only a few times. The chain uses TRBV7-2 and TRBJ2-7; TRBD1 aligns across 9 bases. This CDR3 has 16 residues. Germline V lookup: CDR1 SGHTA, CDR2 FQGNSA. The V and J ends lost 6 bases and 1 base, in that order; junction bases with no gene match: 10. CDR3 sequence reads: CASSLLPGQGSYEQYF. The CDR3, as DNA: TGTGCCAGCAGTCTCCTCCCGGGACAGGGTTCCTACGAGCAGTACTTC.

This chain links TRBV11-1 with TRBJ2-7; 7 bases map to TRBD1. V gave up 5 bases and J gave up 3 bases; unmatched junction bases: 10. Germline loops: CDR1 SGHAT, CDR2 FQDESV (reference sequence). CDR3 length: 15 residues. The CDR3 here is CASSLTEGAGYEQYF. Written as DNA, the CDR3 is TGTGCCAGCAGCCTCACCGAGGGGGCGGGCTACGAGCAGTACTTC. Full variable domain (rest looked up from reference TRBV11-1 and TRBJ2-7): EAEVAQSPRYKITEKSQAVAFWCDPISGHATLYWYRQILGQGPELLVQFQDESVVDDSQLPKDRFSAERLKGVDSTLKIQPAELGDSAMYLCASSLTEGAGYEQYFGPGTRLTVT.

This clonotype was counted between two and nine times. The rearrangement links TRBV20-1 to TRBJ2-7; 9 nucleotides match TRBD1. The CDR3 has 17 residues. The germline gives CDR1 DFQATT, CDR2 SNEGSKA (reference sequence). V gave up 0 bases and J gave up 3 bases; unmatched junction bases: 12. CDR3 coding DNA: TGCAGTGCTAGAGATTTGATCGGACAGGGGAAATACTACGAGCAGTACTTC. Protein: CSARDLIGQGKYYEQYF.

The rearrangement uses TRBV5-4 and TRBJ2-2; D is undetermined. V lost 0 bases and J 6 bases, leaving 3 bases between the germline ends. The CDR3 spans 12 residues. The germline gives CDR1 SGHNT, CDR2 YYREEE (reference sequence). The CDR3 region is CASSLVSGELFF. CDR3 coding DNA: TGTGCCAGCAGCTTGGTATCCGGGGAGCTGTTTTTT.

This chain joins TRBV7-6 and TRBJ2-2; D gene uncertain. CDR1 is SGHVS, CDR2 FNYEAQ, per germline. V lost 2 bases to trimming and J lost 1 base, with 20 bases between them. The CDR3 contains 19 residues. The CDR3: CASSLPLSGPRENTGELFF. CDR3 nucleotides: TGTGCCAGCAGCTTACCACTGAGTGGACCTCGTGAGAACACCGGGGAGCTGTTTTTT.

This chain's CDR3 is CASSLTSGPNNEQFF. The CDR3 DNA reads TGTGCCAGCAGCTTAACTAGCGGTCCAAACAATGAGCAGTTCTTC. The gene calls are TRBV7-2 and TRBJ2-1; 8 nucleotides line up with TRBD2. Germline assignment: CDR1 SGHTA and CDR2 FQGNSA. This CDR3 comprises 15 residues. Unmatched junction bases numbered 5, after V lost 2 bases and J lost 5 bases.

The CDR3 sequence is CASSSAANEKLFF. The DNA of the CDR3 is TGCGCCAGCAGTTCGGCTGCAAATGAAAAACTGTTTTTT. The chain links TRBV5-1 to TRBJ1-4; no firm D call. Germline CDR1 SGHRS, CDR2 YFSETQ. The length of the CDR3 is 13 residues. V dropped 5 bases and J dropped 5 bases, with 10 bases sitting between them.

In this sample, this clonotype turned up a few times. The CDR3 sequence is CASSQDRESEAFF. As DNA, the CDR3 is TGTGCCAGCAGCCAGGACAGGGAATCTGAAGCTTTCTTT. V is TRBV3-1 and J is TRBJ1-1, with 8 bases aligning to TRBD1. Germline CDR1 is LGHDT and CDR2 is YNNKEL (reference sequence). V dropped 3 bases and J dropped 6; count of bases not matched to a gene: 3. The CDR3 contains 13 residues. The variable domain in full, completed from reference TRBV3-1 and TRBJ1-1, reads DTAVSQTPKYLVTQMGNDKSIKCEQNLGHDTMYWYKQDSKKFLKIMFSYNNKELIINETVPNRFSPKSPDKAHLNLHINSLELGDSAVYFCASSQDRESEAFFGQGTRLTVV.

V gene TRBV19 combines with J gene TRBJ2-4, with D maybe TRBD2 (6 bases). Between the trimmed V and J ends, which lost 10 bases and 8 bases, there was a span of 18 bases. The V gene's germline CDR1 is LNHDA and CDR2 SQIVND (reference sequence). This CDR3 contains 13 residues. CDR3 nucleotide sequence: TGTGCCACCCGGAGGGGATCTTGGGACATTCAGTACTTC. Residues: CATRRGSWDIQYF.

The rearrangement uses TRBV7-6 and TRBJ2-3; the match to TRBD2 covers 8 bases. Germline V gene data show CDR1 as SGHVS and CDR2 as FNYEAQ. The CDR3 runs to 13 residues. Trimming took 5 bases from V and 6 from J; bases not matched to a gene: 4. The CDR3 here is CASSPGGRDTQYF. The DNA of the CDR3 is TGTGCCAGCAGCCCGGGAGGGCGGGATACGCAGTATTTT.

This clonotype was picked up many times. This chain links TRBV6-6 with TRBJ1-4; D uncertain. The CDR3 is made up of 14 amino acids. Trimming stripped 6 bases from V and 6 bases from J, with 14 bases between. CDR1 is MNHNY, CDR2 SVGAGI, per germline (reference sequence). CDR3 region: CASSPGSGYEKLFF. CDR3 sequence (DNA): TGTGCCAGCAGCCCGGGATCCGGTTATGAAAAACTGTTTTTT.

The genes are TRBV5-5 and TRBJ2-7, with TRBD1 matching 9 bases. Trimming cost V 3 bases and J 3 bases; bases outside gene matches: 7. The CDR3 is 15 amino acids. The germline CDR1 and CDR2 sequences are SGHKS and YYEKEE (reference sequence). CDR3 nucleotides: TGTGCCAGCAGCTCAGACAGGGGGGTCCTCTACGAGCAGTACTTC. Translated, it gives CASSSDRGVLYEQYF. Filled out from reference TRBV5-5 and TRBJ2-7, the complete variable domain reads DAGVTQSPTHLIKTRGQQVTLRCSPISGHKSVSWYQQVLGQGPQFIFQYYEKEERGRGNFPDRFSARQFPNYSSELNVNALLLGDSALYLCASSSDRGVLYEQYFGPGTRLTVT.

In this sample, this clonotype turned up a few times. The rearrangement uses TRBV7-8 and TRBJ2-1; D is undetermined. The V end lost 2 bases, the J end lost 8 bases, and 7 bases lay between the germline ends. CDR3 size: 12 residues. CDR1 SGHVS and CDR2 FQNEAQ come from the germline V gene. This CDR3 reads CASSLPSDEQFF. Written as DNA, the CDR3 is TGTGCCAGCAGCTTACCCAGCGATGAGCAGTTCTTC.

The chain is built from TRBV5-5 and TRBJ2-3; tentative D call: TRBD2 (7 bases). The germline CDR1 and CDR2 sequences are SGHKS and YYEKEE (reference sequence). CDR3 length: 16 amino acids. Trimming stripped 7 bases from V and 1 base from J, with 19 bases between. The CDR3 reads CASSPGGLAGTDTQYF. The DNA for the CDR3 is TGTGCCAGCTCTCCCGGGGGCCTAGCGGGCACAGATACGCAGTATTTT. Combining the CDR3 with reference TRBV5-5 and TRBJ2-3 gives the whole variable domain DAGVTQSPTHLIKTRGQQVTLRCSPISGHKSVSWYQQVLGQGPQFIFQYYEKEERGRGNFPDRFSARQFPNYSSELNVNALLLGDSALYLCASSPGGLAGTDTQYFGPGTRLTVL.

This chain joins TRBV7-8 and TRBJ2-5; either TRBD1 or TRBD2 may supply D (7 bases each). V lost 1 base and J 2 bases, leaving 11 bases between the germline ends. Germline-derived CDR1 and CDR2 are SGHVS and FQNEAQ. This CDR3 is built from 15 residues. As DNA, the CDR3 is TGTGCCAGCAGCTTAGACCAGGGGGGGCAAGAGACCCAGTACTTC. It specifies CASSLDQGGQETQYF.

V is TRBV5-6 and J is TRBJ1-4; possible D gene TRBD1, 6 bases. Germline CDR1 SGHDT, CDR2 YYEEEE. This CDR3 is built from 15 residues. V lost 0 bases, J lost 8 bases, and 14 bases lay in between. The CDR3 loop is CASSLEGGREEKLFF. The CDR3 DNA sequence: TGTGCCAGCAGCTTGGAGGGGGGACGCGAGGAAAAACTGTTTTTT.

This clonotype turned up a few times. This chain uses TRBV4-2 with TRBJ2-6; unclear D gene. In germline, CDR1 is LGHNA, CDR2 YNFKEQ. This CDR3 is built from 16 residues. Trimming pared 0 bases from V and 0 bases from J, leaving 6 bases between. Here the CDR3 reads CASSQDRASGANVLTF. The CDR3 bases are TGTGCCAGCAGCCAAGATAGAGCCTCTGGGGCCAACGTCCTGACTTTC.

The rearrangement uses TRBV3-1 and TRBJ1-5; 7 positions agree with TRBD1. CDR3 size: 16 residues. The V gene end was trimmed by 1 base and the J gene end by 2 bases; junction bases not matched to a gene: 5. The V gene's germline CDR1 is LGHDT and CDR2 YNNKEL (reference sequence). Here the CDR3 reads CASSQGGGSGNQPQHF. CDR3 sequence (DNA): TGTGCCAGCAGCCAAGGAGGGGGCAGCGGCAATCAGCCCCAGCATTTT.

The rearrangement links TRBV12-3 or TRBV12-4 to TRBJ2-1, with 7 bases matching TRBD2. This CDR3 contains 14 residues. Trimming cost V 4 bases and J 0 bases; bases outside gene matches: 0. The CDR3 DNA is TGTGCCAGCAGTTCGGGGGGCTCCTACAATGAGCAGTTCTTC. Translating gives CASSSGGSYNEQFF.

The chain uses TRBV6-5 and TRBJ2-2; D remains ambiguous. Between the trimmed V and J ends, which lost 6 bases and 0 bases, there was a span of 8 bases. CDR1 is MNHEY and CDR2 is SVGAGI in the germline V gene. CDR3 length equals 14 residues. As DNA, the CDR3 is TGTGCCAGCAGAGGACGGCCGAACACCGGGGAGCTGTTTTTT. Translation gives CASRGRPNTGELFF.

The chain carries TRBV3-1 and TRBJ1-2; D is unresolved. CDR1 and CDR2 from the germline V gene are LGHDT and YNNKEL (reference sequence). V was clipped by 1 base and J by 8 bases, with 8 bases between them. This CDR3 comprises 12 residues. The CDR3 protein is CASSQGREGYTF. The CDR3 DNA reads as TGTGCCAGCAGCCAAGGCCGGGAGGGCTACACCTTC.

The V gene is TRBV15, the J gene TRBJ2-5; TRBD2 might be the D (5 bases). This CDR3 contains 16 residues. Trimming removed 0 bases from V and 4 bases from J, with 15 bases in between. Germline CDR1 reads LNHNV; CDR2 reads YYDKDF (reference sequence). As DNA, the CDR3 is TGTGCCACCAGCAGAGATGCAAGCGGTCGGGCAGAGACCCAGTACTTC. Amino acid sequence: CATSRDASGRAETQYF.

This clonotype was recorded a few times. The CDR3 is CATSRVTQGTDTQYF. The CDR3 DNA reads TGTGCCACCAGCAGAGTGACACAGGGCACAGATACGCAGTATTTT. This chain uses TRBV15 with TRBJ2-3; TRBD1 might be the D (5 bases). The V gene lost 1 base and the J gene lost 1 base, with 9 bases spanning the gap. The CDR3 covers 15 residues. Germline assignment: CDR1 LNHNV and CDR2 YYDKDF (reference sequence). Full variable domain (outside the CDR3, taken from reference TRBV15 and TRBJ2-3): DAMVIQNPRYQVTQFGKPVTLSCSQTLNHNVMYWYQQKSSQAPKLLFHYYDKDFNNEADTPDNFQSRRPNTSFCFLDIRSPGLGDTAMYLCATSRVTQGTDTQYFGPGTRLTVL.

This clonotype came up a few times. This chain uses TRBV12-3 or TRBV12-4 with TRBJ1-5; 8 positions match TRBD1. Trimming at V came to 5 bases and at J to 2 bases, leaving 5 bases not matched to a gene. This CDR3 comprises 15 residues. CDR3 DNA sequence: TGTGCCAGCAGTAACAGGGGGTTAGGCAATCAGCCCCAGCATTTT. It yields the protein CASSNRGLGNQPQHF.

The gene calls are TRBV7-6 and TRBJ2-3; TRBD1 might be the D (6 bases). Trimming pared 5 bases from V and 0 bases from J, leaving 18 bases between. The CDR3 runs 17 residues. Germline loops: CDR1 SGHVS, CDR2 FNYEAQ. As DNA, the CDR3 is TGTGCCAGCAGCCCCCGGACAGCCACGACTAGCACAGATACGCAGTATTTT. It translates to CASSPRTATTSTDTQYF.

This clonotype occurred a few times. The chain combines TRBV20-1 with TRBJ2-1, with 10 bases that match TRBD2. Trimming removed 0 bases from V and 4 bases from J; junction bases left unmatched: 3. Germline V CDR1 and CDR2: DFQATT, SNEGSKA (reference sequence). The CDR3 has 15 residues. The CDR3 DNA sequence: TGCAGTGCTAGAGAAGCGGGGGGGCGGTACAATGAGCAGTTCTTC. This codes for CSAREAGGRYNEQFF.

This chain joins TRBV7-6 and TRBJ2-2; D is unclear. The germline V gene has CDR1 SGHVS and CDR2 FNYEAQ. The CDR3 consists of 13 residues. V was pared by 1 base and J by 5 bases, with 5 bases between. CDR3 residues: CASSLVLTGELFF. In DNA form, the CDR3 reads TGTGCCAGCAGCTTAGTCCTGACCGGGGAGCTGTTTTTT. Based on the CDR3 plus reference TRBV7-6 and TRBJ2-2, the full variable domain is GAGVSQSPRYKVTKRGQDVALRCDPISGHVSLYWYRQALGQGPEFLTYFNYEAQQDKSGLPNDRFSAERPEGSISTLTIQRTEQRDSAMYRCASSLVLTGELFFGEGSRLTVL.

This clonotype has a count of ten or more. The chain has TRBV4-1 and TRBJ1-6; 7 positions match TRBD1. V lost 1 base, J lost 8 bases, and 8 bases stayed unmatched. CDR3 length equals 16 residues. Germline V CDR1 and CDR2: MGHRA, YSYEKL. The CDR3 region is CASSQGAGGVYSPLHF. Here the CDR3 DNA reads TGCGCCAGCAGCCAAGGGGCAGGGGGAGTTTATTCACCCCTCCACTTT.

This clonotype showed up just a few times. This rearrangement joins TRBV9 to TRBJ2-5; D remains unclear. Germline V CDR1 and CDR2: SGDLS, YYNGEE. The CDR3 is 15 residues long. V lost 4 bases and J lost 1, with 14 bases in between. This CDR3 is CASSPVGNFQETQYF. The CDR3 DNA is TGTGCCAGCAGCCCAGTAGGGAACTTCCAAGAGACCCAGTACTTC.

This clonotype has a handful of counts. The genes are TRBV2 and TRBJ2-1; 7 bases align to TRBD1. CDR1 SNHLY and CDR2 FYNNEI come from the germline V gene. The CDR3 is 14 residues long. V trimming: 6 bases; J trimming: 1 base; junction bases outside the gene matches: 3. CDR3 region: CASRDRYSYNEQFF. In nucleotides, the CDR3 is TGTGCCAGCAGGGACAGGTATTCCTACAATGAGCAGTTCTTC.

This clonotype was detected only a few times. This sequence joins TRBV7-9 and TRBJ1-1, with a possible D match to TRBD1 (5 bases). Germline CDR1 reads SEHNR; CDR2 reads FQNEAQ (reference sequence). Trimming left V 8 bases short and J 4 bases short, with 14 bases between. The CDR3 totals 13 residues. The CDR3 DNA reads as TGTGCCAGCTTAGACTACGGGGGCACTGAAGCTTTCTTT. Its protein is CASLDYGGTEAFF.